Each of the 32 T cell receptor beta chains below was sequenced from the same sample in a study of blood T cells in healthy people across ages. Next came a second PCR, run for roughly 7 to 12 cycles, which used a sample-barcoded 5' primer along with a J-beta primer mix. TCRdb ran MiXCR on the 5' RACE reads and lists one entry per CDR3 protein. The sample carries 1.4 million to 1.5 million distinct CDR3 sequences, 35% to 45% recorded once. Source material: blood. Source of these receptors: a woman younger than 35 in good health.

J is TRBJ1-2 and V is TRBV20-1; possible D gene TRBD1, 5 bases. This CDR3 is built from 16 residues. Germline CDR1 and CDR2: DFQATT and SNEGSKA (reference sequence). Trimming removed 0 bases at V and 3 bases at J, with 17 bases between. CDR3 loop: CSARDAGRQGDYGYTF. In nucleotides, the CDR3 is TGCAGTGCTAGAGATGCGGGTCGGCAGGGTGACTATGGCTACACCTTC.

V and J are TRBV7-2 and TRBJ1-4; 11 bases are shared with TRBD1. Germline V gives CDR1 SGHTA, CDR2 FQGNSA. The CDR3 is 17 residues long. The V gene end was trimmed by 6 bases and the J gene end by 6 bases; junction bases not matched to a gene: 12. CDR3 amino acids: CASRRTRPGQGDEKLFF. The CDR3 DNA follows: TGTGCCAGCAGACGAACCCGGCCGGGACAGGGGGATGAAAAACTGTTTTTT.

The V gene is TRBV7-2, the J gene TRBJ2-2; 8 bases are shared with TRBD2. V shed 2 bases, J shed 3 bases, and the junction held 5 bases outside the gene matches. The CDR3 totals 16 residues. Germline lookup yields CDR1 SGHTA and CDR2 FQGNSA. CDR3 in amino acids: CASSLLGLGDTGELFF. Written as DNA, the CDR3 is TGTGCCAGCAGCTTATTGGGACTAGGGGACACCGGGGAGCTGTTTTTT.

The genes are TRBV27 and TRBJ2-3; 11 positions match TRBD2. The CDR3 has 19 residues. Unmatched junction bases numbered 13, after V lost 5 bases and J lost 0 bases. The germline V gene has CDR1 MNHEY and CDR2 SMNVEV (reference sequence). The CDR3 reads CASSQRGLAGGRSTDTQYF. CDR3 DNA: TGTGCCAGCAGTCAGCGAGGACTAGCGGGCGGACGAAGCACAGATACGCAGTATTTT.

CDR3 in amino acids: CASISGGGQPQHF. In DNA, the CDR3 is TGTGCCAGCATCTCGGGGGGCGGGCAGCCCCAGCATTTT. The gene calls are TRBV28 and TRBJ1-5; D might be TRBD1 (6 bases). Per germline, CDR1 MDHEN and CDR2 SYDVKM. This CDR3 comprises 13 residues. V was cut by 7 bases and J by 7 bases, with 14 bases left in between.

The table lists this clonotype with a few counts. The V call is TRBV15, the J call TRBJ1-2, with D possibly being TRBD1 (5 bases). From germline, CDR1 is LNHNV and CDR2 YYDKDF (reference sequence). V was trimmed by 3 bases and J by 4 bases, leaving 12 bases between them. The CDR3 has 14 amino acids. The CDR3, as DNA: TGTGCCACCAGCAGTTCTGACAGACTCTATGGCTACACCTTC. This codes for CATSSSDRLYGYTF.

The chain combines TRBV3-1 with TRBJ2-3; 8 bases line up with TRBD1. Trimming cost V 1 base and J 5 bases; bases outside gene matches: 14. The CDR3 is 18 amino acids. The V gene's germline CDR1 is LGHDT and CDR2 YNNKEL (reference sequence). In DNA, the CDR3 is TGTGCCAGCAGCCAAGGCAGGATGGGGCAGGGGGCTGGAGATACGCAGTATTTT. It specifies CASSQGRMGQGAGDTQYF.

In this sample, this clonotype turned up a few times. The chain recombines TRBV24-1 with TRBJ1-1; D gene ambiguous. The V gene's germline CDR1 is KGHDR and CDR2 SFDVKD. Trimming stripped 3 bases from V and 1 base from J, with 11 bases between. The CDR3 sequence is 15 residues long. CDR3 DNA: TGTGCCACCAGTGATGGCCCCCCGGGGAACACTGAAGCTTTCTTT. Protein: CATSDGPPGNTEAFF.

The chain uses TRBV7-9 and TRBJ2-5, with TRBD1 identical over 7 bases. The end of the DNA is better explained by TRBJ2-7, so the J call may be wrong. Looked up from germline, CDR1 is SEHNR and CDR2 is FQNEAQ (reference sequence). The CDR3 runs 15 residues. The CDR3: CASREIGGLPYEQYF. The CDR3 coding sequence is TGTGCCAGCAGGGAGATAGGGGGCCTCCCCTACGAGCAGTACTTC.

V is TRBV14 and J is TRBJ2-2; 8 bases match TRBD2. With 4 bases clipped from V and 3 bases from J, the junction kept 4 bases outside the gene matches. Germline values: CDR1 SGHDN, CDR2 FVKESK. The CDR3 is 15 amino acids. For the CDR3, the DNA is TGTGCCAGCAGCCCCTTAGCGGGGTACACCGGGGAGCTGTTTTTT. It specifies CASSPLAGYTGELFF.

The rearrangement uses TRBV12-3 or TRBV12-4 and TRBJ1-1; perhaps TRBD1 as D (5 bases). This CDR3 has 14 residues. Deletions cut 6 bases from V and 4 bases from J, with 15 bases between. CDR3 region: CASRSAGRGTEAFF. The CDR3 DNA sequence: TGTGCCAGCAGGTCAGCGGGAAGGGGCACTGAAGCTTTCTTT.

J is TRBJ2-3 and V is TRBV6-6, with 7 positions matching TRBD1. CDR3 size: 14 residues. V shed 6 bases and J 2 bases; nucleotides not matched to a gene: 5. Germline CDR1 reads MNHNY; CDR2 reads SVGAGI (reference sequence). CDR3 sequence (DNA): TGTGCCAGCAGGGAACAGGGGTTCACAGATACGCAGTATTTT. Translation: CASREQGFTDTQYF.

V usage is TRBV24-1 and J usage is TRBJ2-3; perhaps TRBD1 as D (6 bases). With 4 bases removed from V and 0 bases from J, the gap between germline ends came to 16 bases. Germline CDR1 KGHDR, CDR2 SFDVKD. CDR3 length: 17 amino acids. CDR3 region: CATSDGEGHPSTDTQYF. The DNA for the CDR3 is TGTGCCACCAGTGACGGCGAGGGACACCCTAGCACAGATACGCAGTATTTT.

This clonotype turned up a few times. The rearrangement joins TRBV7-9 to TRBJ2-3, with 11 bases lining up with TRBD2. This CDR3 has 16 residues. CDR1 SEHNR and CDR2 FQNEAQ come from the germline V gene (reference sequence). The V gene end was trimmed by 4 bases and the J gene end by 4 bases; junction bases not matched to a gene: 7. The DNA for the CDR3 is TGTGCCAGCAGCTCCAAACTAGCGGGAGAGTCAGATACGCAGTATTTT. Protein: CASSSKLAGESDTQYF.

The chain couples TRBV12-3 or TRBV12-4 to TRBJ2-7, with D perhaps TRBD1 (6 bases). This CDR3 has 15 amino acids. V was cut by 3 bases and J by 3 bases, with 15 bases left in between. The CDR3 DNA reads as TGTGCCAGCAGTTTTCACGGGACACCTTACTACGAGCAGTACTTC. It is translated as CASSFHGTPYYEQYF.

This clonotype came up a few times. The chain joins TRBV9 to TRBJ2-1; 10 nucleotides line up with TRBD2. The CDR3 is 20 amino acids. The germline V gene has CDR1 SGDLS and CDR2 YYNGEE. The V gene end was trimmed by 0 bases and the J gene end by 2 bases; junction bases not matched to a gene: 14. As DNA, the CDR3 is TGTGCCAGCAGCGTAGTAGCGGGACAGCCGCTAGCGGGGGCCTACAATGAGCAGTTCTTC. It encodes CASSVVAGQPLAGAYNEQFF.

The rearrangement links TRBV6-2 or TRBV6-3 to TRBJ2-5; 8 bases are shared with TRBD1. This CDR3 spans 15 amino acids. Germline values: CDR1 MNHEY, CDR2 SVGEGT. After removal of 2 bases from V and 4 bases from J, the junction contained 6 bases not matched to a gene. CDR3 nucleotide sequence: TGTGCCAGCAGTTACCTCCAGGGGGCGCGAGAGACCCAGTACTTC. It yields the protein CASSYLQGARETQYF.

The gene calls are TRBV30 and TRBJ1-4, with D unclear. V lost 2 bases to trimming and J lost 6 bases, with 7 bases between them. CDR1 GTSNPN and CDR2 SVGIG come from the germline V gene (reference sequence). This CDR3 contains 12 residues. CDR3 protein: CAWSRSYEKLFF. In nucleotides, the CDR3 is TGTGCCTGGAGTAGGAGCTATGAAAAACTGTTTTTT. The whole variable domain, remainder taken from reference TRBV30 and TRBJ1-4, is SQTIHQWPATLVQPVGSPLSLECTVEGTSNPNLYWYRQAAGRGLQLLFYSVGIGQISSEVPQNLSASRPQDRQFILSSKKLLLSDSGFYLCAWSRSYEKLFFGSGTQLSVL.

The rearrangement joins TRBV3-1 to TRBJ1-2; D ambiguous. Between the trimmed V and J ends, which lost 4 bases and 1 base, there was a span of 16 bases. The CDR3 runs 16 residues. Germline V gene data show CDR1 as LGHDT and CDR2 as YNNKEL (reference sequence). CDR3 in DNA: TGTGCCAGCAGCCGCGATGGGCCGGGAAATAACTATGGCTACACCTTC. It translates to CASSRDGPGNNYGYTF.

This clonotype came up a few times. Written as DNA, the CDR3 is TGTGCCAGCAGCCCCCCCGGGGGACCTTCCTACAATGAGCAGTTCTTC. Translated: CASSPPGGPSYNEQFF. The chain employs TRBV18 and TRBJ2-1; possible D gene TRBD2, 6 bases. Germline CDR1 reads KGHSH; CDR2 reads LQKENI. Between the trimmed V and J ends, which lost 8 bases and 1 base, there was a span of 18 bases. The CDR3 extends over 16 amino acids. Full variable domain (outside the CDR3, taken from reference TRBV18 and TRBJ2-1): NAGVMQNPRHLVRRRGQEARLRCSPMKGHSHVYWYRQLPEEGLKFMVYLQKENIIDESGMPKERFSAEFPKEGPSILRIQQVVRGDSAAYFCASSPPGGPSYNEQFFGPGTRLTVL.

This clonotype appeared a single time. V is TRBV7-6 and J is TRBJ2-3; TRBD2 matches at 11 bases. Germline CDR1 reads SGHVS; CDR2 reads FNYEAQ. V lost 1 base, J lost 3 bases, and 6 bases stayed unmatched. This CDR3 has 17 amino acids. The CDR3 protein is CASSLGASGRSTDTQYF. The CDR3 nucleotides are TGTGCCAGCAGCTTAGGGGCTAGCGGGAGGTCGACAGATACGCAGTATTTT.

This clonotype was seen a handful of times. The chain has TRBV20-1 and TRBJ2-1; 14 positions agree with TRBD2. CDR1 is DFQATT, CDR2 SNEGSKA, per germline (reference sequence). V was clipped by 6 bases and J by 0 bases; unmatched bases: 4. CDR3 length: 16 amino acids. CDR3 loop: CSAPGTSGSSYNEQFF. The CDR3 DNA reads as TGCAGTGCCCCAGGGACTAGCGGGAGCTCCTACAATGAGCAGTTCTTC.

Only a few counts were recorded for this clonotype. The chain couples TRBV2 to TRBJ2-3, with 7 bases identical to TRBD1. The junction had 6 bases not matched to a gene; V was cut back by 9 bases and J by 0 bases. The V gene's germline CDR1 is SNHLY and CDR2 FYNNEI. CDR3 size: 14 residues. The CDR3: CASDGTESTDTQYF. The CDR3 coding sequence is TGTGCCAGTGACGGGACAGAGAGCACAGATACGCAGTATTTT.

This chain joins TRBV6-5 and TRBJ2-3; TRBD2 matches at 10 bases. J lost 8 bases, V lost 6 bases, and 20 bases had no gene match. The CDR3 consists of 18 residues. Germline V CDR1 and CDR2: MNHEY, SVGAGI. CDR3 nucleotide sequence: TGTGCCAGCAGCTACCACCCATCGAGCGGGAGGGCCGAGGGTACGCAGTATTTT. It yields the protein CASSYHPSSGRAEGTQYF.

About this clonotype: The junction departs from germline at one end; a sequencing error may be responsible. The rearrangement uses TRBV7-3 and TRBJ2-1; 11 positions agree with TRBD2. Germline V CDR1 and CDR2: SGHTA, FQGTGA. This CDR3 is 18 amino acids long. Written as DNA, the CDR3 is TGTGCCAGCAGCTCGCTAGCGGGGGGCCAGAGCTCCTACAATGAGCAGTATTTC. Its translation: CASSSLAGGQSSYNEQYF.

The chain links TRBV10-2 to TRBJ1-2; D gene uncertain. Trimming left V 0 bases short and J 4 bases short, with 9 bases between. This CDR3 region has 14 residues. Germline CDR1 WSHSY, CDR2 SAAADI. Here the CDR3 DNA reads TGCGCCAGCAGTGAGTCTGGAGTCCTCTATGGCTACACCTTC. Translated, it gives CASSESGVLYGYTF.

The rearrangement joins TRBV27 to TRBJ1-2, with 7 bases fitting TRBD1. This CDR3 is built from 16 residues. V was clipped by 6 bases and J by 0 bases; unmatched bases: 10. CDR1 MNHEY and CDR2 SMNVEV come from the germline V gene (reference sequence). Written as DNA, the CDR3 is TGTGCCAGCAGCCCCCTACAGGGGTCAGCTAACTATGGCTACACCTTC. Amino acids: CASSPLQGSANYGYTF.

The chain has TRBV21-1 and TRBJ1-1; TRBD1 is the table's D call and was not checked against the DNA. TRBV21-1 is labeled a pseudogene. The CDR3 spans 17 residues. In DNA, the CDR3 is TGTGCCAGCAGCAAGGAGGACAAGAGACCATCGAACACTGAAGCTTTCTTT. Translated: CASSKEDKRPSNTEAFF.

This clonotype came up a few times. This sequence joins TRBV7-3 and TRBJ2-3; the match to TRBD2 covers 12 bases. With V trimmed by 0 bases and J by 3 bases, 4 bases remained unmatched. The germline V gene has CDR1 SGHTA and CDR2 FQGTGA. The CDR3 loop spans 17 amino acids. CDR3 nucleotides: TGTGCCAGCAGCTTAACTGCTAGCGGGGGGGGGACAGATACGCAGTATTTT. This sequence encodes CASSLTASGGGTDTQYF.

The genes are TRBV24-1 and TRBJ2-2; TRBD1 agrees at 11 bases. The CDR3 sequence is 17 residues long. CDR1 and CDR2 from the germline V gene are KGHDR and SFDVKD. Trimming cost V 2 bases and J 7 bases; bases outside gene matches: 8. The CDR3 protein is CATSDSKPGQGVGELFF. The CDR3 bases are TGTGCCACCAGTGATTCGAAACCGGGACAGGGGGTCGGGGAGCTGTTTTTT.

The chain is built from TRBV6-6 and TRBJ1-3; 7 bases match TRBD1. Germline V gene lookup returns CDR1 MNHNY and CDR2 SVGAGI (reference sequence). V dropped 7 bases and J dropped 4; count of bases not matched to a gene: 10. The CDR3 spans 15 residues. The CDR3 DNA is TGTGCCAGCACCAAGACGCCAGGGGGAGGAAACACCATATATTTT. Translation gives CASTKTPGGGNTIYF.

The chain carries TRBV20-1 and TRBJ2-3; D may be TRBD2 (6 bases). The CDR3 is 14 residues long. V was pared by 5 bases and J by 0 bases, with 12 bases between. Germline loops: CDR1 DFQATT, CDR2 SNEGSKA (reference sequence). CDR3 region: CSAPLATSTDTQYF. Here the CDR3 DNA reads TGCAGTGCTCCTCTAGCGACTAGCACAGATACGCAGTATTTT.